This TCR beta chain is from a study of tumor and adjacent non-tumor tissue in lung cancer. Study summary: The patients, approximately nine men and a few women, were about 30 to 76 with stage I to III disease. About 4.17 million productive TCRbeta reads were obtained per sample on average.

The template was RNA from unsorted bulk tissue. Three rounds of nested PCR, following a modified ARM-PCR protocol, produced the TCRbeta library. MiXCR, run by TCRdb on the multiplex PCR reads, gives a single entry per CDR3 protein. The sample shows about 82,000 distinct CDR3 sequences, under 85% of them seen only once. As regards this clonotype: This CDR3 is missing its conserved last phenylalanine or tryptophan, likely due to a read error.

The specimen sequenced was lung tumor tissue. The sequence was collected from a woman in her forties or fifties with non-small cell lung cancer.

CDR3 region: CVSNPRAQETQYS. The DNA for the CDR3 is TGCGTCAGCAACCCCAGGGCCCAAGAGACCCAGTACTCC. The J gene is TRBJ2-5, the V gene TRBV10-2; D is possibly TRBD1 (5 bases). Germline V gives CDR1 WSHSY, CDR2 SAAADI. CDR3 size: 13 residues.